This T cell receptor beta chain was retrieved from a study of OX40 agonist ivuxolimab in advanced cancers. Data came from immunoSEQ multiplex PCR; TCRdb stores just in-frame clones and leaves some out. Of about 61,000 clones listed, roughly 85% are singletons. Germline CDR1 reads SNHLY; CDR2 reads FYNNEI. V lost 6 bases and J 4 bases, leaving 10 bases between the germline ends. CDR3 length: 13 residues. Systemic immunosuppression or a history of autoimmune disease excluded patients. This receptor was identified in an adult with an advanced solid tumor such as melanoma, head and neck, liver or kidney cancer. The gene calls are TRBV2 and TRBJ1-3; D is ambiguous. The sequencing here drew on CD4+ or CD8+ T cells sorted from blood, taken in a trial of the OX40 agonist ivuxolimab. The CDR3 DNA reads as TGTGCCAGCAGGGCAGAGAGGGGAAACACCATATATTTT. It is translated as CASRAERGNTIYF.